This T cell receptor beta chain stems from a study of siplizumab effects on memory and regulatory T cells. Clones were read by immunoSEQ multiplex PCR, and TCRdb kept only the in-frame ones, dropping some. Found here are some 100,000 clones, more than 85% of them singletons; the top ten hold 6.5% to 8%. Sequenced input: CD8+ T cells sorted from blood. The receptor was isolated from a human donor in good health.

The CDR3, as DNA: TGTGCCAGCAGTGGGACGCCTGCCCTCTCCAATGAGCAGTTCTTC. Residues: CASSGTPALSNEQFF. This chain connects TRBV9 to TRBJ2-1; D may match TRBD1 or TRBD2 (5 bases each). Germline CDR1 and CDR2: SGDLS and YYNGEE. The length of the CDR3 is 15 residues. V dropped 5 bases and J dropped 6 bases, with 18 bases sitting between them.